The clone carrying this TCR beta chain was detected only a few times. Antigen: not known. This sample is part of a study of T cell responses to AZD1222 COVID-19 vaccine. Study conclusions and caveats: At baseline, just a handful of AZD1222 recipients tested seropositive. The donor group comprised mostly white British people and more females; the analysis possibly underestimated clonal diversity.

V was pared by 1 base and J by 8 bases, with 12 bases between. CDR1 and CDR2 (germline): SGHVS, FNYEAQ. This CDR3 contains 15 residues. The assay was immunoSEQ multiplex PCR, and TCRdb's table has in-frame clones only and misses some. The table has under 150,000 clones, 88% seen once. Timing groups of about 4 and about 12 weeks for second doses were pooled. The source of this sequence is an adult who received the AZD1222 COVID-19 vaccine. The chain recombines TRBV7-6 with TRBJ1-6; D gene ambiguous. The specimen was peripheral blood, collected 28 days after the second AZD1222 dose. CDR3 sequence: CASSLDRRLDSPLHF. CDR3 bases: TGTGCCAGCAGCTTAGACAGACGATTGGATTCACCCCTCCACTTT.